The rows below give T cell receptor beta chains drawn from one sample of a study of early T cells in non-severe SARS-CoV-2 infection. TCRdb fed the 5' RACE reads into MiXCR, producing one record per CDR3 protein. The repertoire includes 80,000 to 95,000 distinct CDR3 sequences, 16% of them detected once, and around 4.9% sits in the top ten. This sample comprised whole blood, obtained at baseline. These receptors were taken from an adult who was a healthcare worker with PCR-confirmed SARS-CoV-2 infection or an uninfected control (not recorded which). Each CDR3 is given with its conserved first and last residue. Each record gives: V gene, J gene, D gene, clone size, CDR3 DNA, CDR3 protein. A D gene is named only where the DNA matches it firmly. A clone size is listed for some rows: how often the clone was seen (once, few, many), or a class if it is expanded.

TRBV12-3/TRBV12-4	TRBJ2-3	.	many	TGTGCCAGCAGCGGCTCCTTGCAGTATTTT	CASSGSLQYF
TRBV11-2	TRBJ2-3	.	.	TGTGCCAGCAGCCTTTGGGATACGCAGTATTTT	CASSLWDTQYF
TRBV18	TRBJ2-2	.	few	TGTGCCAGCTCTGAACAGGGAAACACCGGGGAGCTGTTTTTT	CASSEQGNTGELFF
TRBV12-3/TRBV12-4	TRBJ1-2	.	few	TGTGCCAGCAGTTACTTAAACTATGGCTACACCTTC	CASSYLNYGYTF
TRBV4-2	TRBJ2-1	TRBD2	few	TGTGCCAGCAGCCAAGATTCGGGGACTAGCGTGTACAATGAGCAGTTCTTC	CASSQDSGTSVYNEQFF
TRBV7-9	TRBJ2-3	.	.	TGTGCCAGCAGCCCTAGGGCCAACACAGATACGCAGTATTTT	CASSPRANTDTQYF
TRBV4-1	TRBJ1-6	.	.	TGCGCCAGCAGCCAAGATACCCAGAGCTCCTATAATTCACCCCTCCACTTT	CASSQDTQSSYNSPLHF
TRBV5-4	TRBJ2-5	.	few	TGTGCCAGCAGCTCTTACAGGGCCGGAGAGACCCAGTACTTC	CASSSYRAGETQYF
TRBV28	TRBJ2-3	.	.	TGTGCCAGCGACAGTAGCACAGATACGCAGTATTTT	CASDSSTDTQYF
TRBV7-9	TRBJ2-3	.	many	TGTGCCAGCAGCCCGACAGCAGATACGCAGTATTTT	CASSPTADTQYF
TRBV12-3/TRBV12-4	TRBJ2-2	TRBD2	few	TGTGCCAGCAGCCGAGGCCTAGCGGGATATACCGGGGAGCTGTTTTTT	CASSRGLAGYTGELFF